What follows are 30 T cell receptor beta chains derived from one specimen sequenced in a study of breast tumors, draining lymph nodes, adjacent tissues. TCRdb independently ran MiXCR on the multiplex PCR reads; one entry per CDR3 protein. In the table there are about 200,000 distinct CDR3 sequences, roughly 31% of which are singletons. Samples came from axillary lymph nodes draining the breast cancer. Sequenced material: axillary lymph node tissue. The receptors come from a female donor with breast cancer. Some clones in this sample may be carry-over from other donors' samples.

The chain employs TRBV9 and TRBJ1-6; D is perhaps TRBD1 (5 bases). V lost 4 bases and J lost 10, with 12 bases in between. Germline V CDR1 and CDR2: SGDLS, YYNGEE. This CDR3 comprises 13 residues. CDR3 in amino acids: CASSTRGGSPLHF. The CDR3 nucleotides read TGTGCCAGCAGCACTCGGGGGGGATCACCCCTCCACTTT.

This clonotype was found many times. The J gene is TRBJ2-5, the V gene TRBV5-1; tentative D call: TRBD2 (6 bases). The length of the CDR3 is 17 residues. Germline loops: CDR1 SGHRS, CDR2 YFSETQ. With 2 bases removed from V and 5 bases from J, the gap between germline ends came to 22 bases. The CDR3 bases are TGCGCCAGCAGCTTCTTAGCGGCAGGGACCCCGGGGGAGACCCAGTACTTC. Protein sequence: CASSFLAAGTPGETQYF.

Concerning this clonotype: This may arise from a read error, as a much more abundant clone is one base away. V and J are TRBV5-6 and TRBJ2-1; D is uncertain. Deletions cut 4 bases from V and 2 bases from J, with 13 bases between. The CDR3 consists of 15 residues. The germline CDR1 and CDR2 sequences are SGHDT and YYEEEE. CDR3 in amino acids: CASSVRPRPYNEQFF. CDR3 nucleotides: TGTGCCAGCAGCGTCCGCCCCAGGCCCTACAATGAGCAGTTCTTC.

This clonotype was recorded only once. A junction boundary mismatches the germline segment, possibly from a read error. The J gene is TRBJ2-2, the V gene TRBV4-2; D tentatively reads TRBD1 or TRBD2 (5 bases each). CDR1 and CDR2 (germline): LGHNA, YNFKEQ. CDR3 size: 15 residues. The chain's CDR3 is CASASQEGNTGELSW. In DNA form, the CDR3 reads TGTGCCAGCGCCAGCCAAGAGGGGAACACCGGGGAGCTGTCTTGG.

By proportion, this clonotype is medium-sized. This chain joins TRBV5-5 and TRBJ2-7; 7 nucleotides match TRBD1. The CDR3 has 14 amino acids. CDR1 is SGHKS and CDR2 is YYEKEE in the germline V gene (reference sequence). V gave up 0 bases and J gave up 2 bases; unmatched junction bases: 2. Written as DNA, the CDR3 is TGTGCCAGCAGCTTGGGACAGGGAGCCTACGAGCAGTACTTC. It yields the protein CASSLGQGAYEQYF.

The rearrangement uses TRBV7-9 and TRBJ2-3; TRBD2 aligns across 9 bases. Germline values: CDR1 SEHNR, CDR2 FQNEAQ (reference sequence). The length of the CDR3 is 16 residues. The V gene end was trimmed by 6 bases and the J gene end by 6 bases; junction bases not matched to a gene: 13. The CDR3 is CASSAKAGGAPDTQYF. The CDR3 DNA reads TGTGCCAGCAGTGCTAAAGCGGGGGGTGCACCCGATACGCAGTATTTT.

This clonotype was observed at least ten times. The chain carries TRBV4-1 and TRBJ1-4; D gene uncertain. This CDR3 has 16 amino acids. Germline assignment: CDR1 MGHRA and CDR2 YSYEKL. V shed 2 bases and J shed 8 bases, with 18 bases lying between them. The CDR3 DNA reads TGCGCCAGCAGCCAAAGTTCTTCGGCCTTCGGAGAAAAACTGTTTTTT. It encodes CASSQSSSAFGEKLFF.

Ten or more counts support this clonotype. This chain uses TRBV7-2 with TRBJ2-3; 8 nucleotides agree with TRBD2. The germline V gene has CDR1 SGHTA and CDR2 FQGNSA. Trimming took 3 bases from V and 5 from J; bases not matched to a gene: 7. The CDR3 has 15 residues. In nucleotides, the CDR3 is TGTGCCAGCAGCTTCTGGGGACTAGGTGAAGATACGCAGTATTTT. This sequence encodes CASSFWGLGEDTQYF.

At least ten counts were recorded for this clonotype. V is TRBV18 and J is TRBJ1-6, with D unclear. The CDR3 is made up of 18 amino acids. Per germline, CDR1 KGHSH and CDR2 LQKENI. Trimming took off 1 base at V and 5 bases at J, with 18 bases between the two ends. CDR3 protein: CASSPQRRRSQDNSPLHF. The CDR3 region has the DNA TGTGCCAGCTCACCACAGAGAAGGAGGTCCCAAGATAATTCACCCCTCCACTTT.

The table lists this clonotype with many counts. The chain uses TRBV5-6 and TRBJ1-6; 7 nucleotides line up with TRBD1. This CDR3 has 16 residues. The V segment lost 4 bases and the J segment 2 bases; nucleotides outside the gene matches: 6. Germline V gene lookup returns CDR1 SGHDT and CDR2 YYEEEE. The CDR3 loop reads CASSQTGKAYNSPLHF. The CDR3, as DNA: TGTGCCAGCAGCCAGACAGGGAAAGCCTATAATTCACCCCTCCACTTT.

The chain is built from TRBV20-1 and TRBJ1-5; 7 nucleotides match TRBD1. J lost 1 base, V lost 5 bases, and 11 bases had no gene match. Germline V CDR1 and CDR2: DFQATT, SNEGSKA (reference sequence). The CDR3 loop spans 16 amino acids. CDR3 sequence reads: CSAFGGGTESNQPQHF. The CDR3 DNA follows: TGCAGTGCTTTTGGGGGCGGGACAGAAAGCAATCAGCCCCAGCATTTT.

This clonotype was seen many times. The chain combines TRBV2 with TRBJ1-6; 8 bases map to TRBD1. CDR1 and CDR2 from the germline V gene are SNHLY and FYNNEI. CDR3 length: 14 residues. V gave up 6 bases and J gave up 7 bases; unmatched junction bases: 5. CDR3 DNA sequence: TGTGCCAGCAGGGTCCGACAGGGGAATTCACCCCTCCACTTT. Its translation: CASRVRQGNSPLHF. The entire variable domain, with the rest obtained from reference TRBV2 and TRBJ1-6, is as follows: EPEVTQTPSHQVTQMGQEVILRCVPISNHLYFYWYRQILGQKVEFLVSFYNNEISEKSEIFDDQFSVERPDGSNFTLKIRSTKLEDSAMYFCASRVRQGNSPLHFGNGTRLTVT.

The genes are TRBV2 and TRBJ1-5; perhaps TRBD1 as D (6 bases). Germline V CDR1 and CDR2: SNHLY, FYNNEI. V lost 6 bases and J 11 bases, leaving 14 bases between the germline ends. The CDR3 runs 12 residues. The CDR3 nucleotides are TGTGCCAGCAGGGCAGGGGAAGAGACCCAGCATTTT. Its protein product is CASRAGEETQHF.

V is TRBV10-3 and J is TRBJ2-5, with TRBD1 identical over 10 bases. Germline CDR1 and CDR2: ENHRY and SYGVKD. V shed 6 bases and J 7 bases; nucleotides not matched to a gene: 8. The CDR3 extends over 14 amino acids. The CDR3 is CAIRGTGVKRTQYF. Written as DNA, the CDR3 is TGTGCCATCAGAGGGACAGGGGTTAAGCGGACCCAGTACTTC.

Of note for this clonotype: The junction departs from the called germline gene at one end, perhaps through a read error. V is TRBV5-4 and J is TRBJ2-5; 7 bases are shared with TRBD2. From germline, CDR1 is SGHNT and CDR2 YYREEE (reference sequence). The CDR3 sequence is 14 residues long. The CDR3 bases are TGTGCCAGCAGCTCTCTAGGGGCGGGGGAGACCCAGTGCTTC. Translation gives CASSSLGAGETQCF.

The chain joins TRBV24-1 to TRBJ1-2; 10 nucleotides line up with TRBD1. This CDR3 is built from 15 residues. Trimming cost V 2 bases and J 11 bases; bases outside gene matches: 10. CDR1 and CDR2 from the germline V gene are KGHDR and SFDVKD. CDR3 sequence reads: CATSDSGTGDVGYTF. The CDR3 DNA sequence: TGTGCCACCAGTGATTCCGGGACAGGGGACGTTGGGTACACCTTC.

At least ten counts were recorded for this clonotype. This chain connects TRBV20-1 to TRBJ2-2, with D perhaps TRBD1 or TRBD2 (5 bases each). CDR3 size: 13 residues. CDR1 and CDR2 (germline): DFQATT, SNEGSKA (reference sequence). V lost 5 bases and J 1 base, leaving 8 bases between the germline ends. CDR3 residues: CSAGGENTGELFF. CDR3 coding DNA: TGCAGTGCTGGGGGAGAGAACACCGGGGAGCTGTTTTTT.

This clonotype was seen many times. The gene calls are TRBV7-8 and TRBJ1-5; a weak D match, TRBD1 (5 bases). The V end was cut by 2 bases, the J end by 7 bases, with 15 bases between. Germline CDR1 SGHVS, CDR2 FQNEAQ. The CDR3 contains 15 residues. Here the CDR3 reads CASSLLERGGQPQHF. CDR3 in DNA: TGTGCCAGCAGCTTATTAGAGAGGGGTGGCCAGCCCCAGCATTTT.

The CDR3 DNA is TGTGCCAGTAGTATAAGGACAGGGGGCGCCGGTTCACCCCTCCACTTT. Encoded protein: CASSIRTGGAGSPLHF. The V call is TRBV19, the J call TRBJ1-6; 11 bases match TRBD1. Losses at the gene ends were 2 bases for V and 9 bases for J; bases not matched to a gene: 6. The CDR3 consists of 16 residues. The V gene's germline CDR1 is LNHDA and CDR2 SQIVND (reference sequence).

This clonotype showed up many times. The rearrangement uses TRBV11-3 and TRBJ2-5, with TRBD1 as a possible D gene (6 bases). Trimming removed 0 bases from V and 0 bases from J, with 11 bases in between. This CDR3 spans 16 amino acids. CDR1 is SGHNT, CDR2 YENEEA, per germline. Here the CDR3 reads CASSLEGTLYQETQYF. The DNA of the CDR3 is TGTGCCAGCAGCTTAGAGGGGACACTGTACCAAGAGACCCAGTACTTC. The entire variable domain, with the rest obtained from reference TRBV11-3 and TRBJ2-5, is as follows: EAGVVQSPRYKIIEKKQPVAFWCNPISGHNTLYWYLQNLGQGPELLIRYENEEAVDDSQLPKDRFSAERLKGVDSTLKIQPAELGDSAVYLCASSLEGTLYQETQYFGPGTRLLVL.

On this clonotype: Germline and junction disagree at one end, which may indicate a read error. V and J are TRBV30 and TRBJ1-4; TRBD1 aligns across 8 bases. The CDR3 loop spans 16 amino acids. Germline CDR1 GTSNPN, CDR2 SVGIG (reference sequence). The CDR3 nucleotides are TGTGCCTGGGGACAGGGCCGGGTTGGAACTAGTGAAAAACTGTTTTTT. Protein product: CAWGQGRVGTSEKLFF.

The J gene is TRBJ2-3, the V gene TRBV2; possibly TRBD2 for D (7 bases). V was pared by 4 bases and J by 3 bases, with 11 bases between. The CDR3 is 14 amino acids. Germline V lookup: CDR1 SNHLY, CDR2 FYNNEI. CDR3 residues: CASSVGRGTDTQYF. The CDR3, as DNA: TGTGCCAGCAGTGTGGGGAGGGGGACAGATACGCAGTATTTT.

This clonotype was observed many times. The chain has TRBV9 and TRBJ1-2; D ambiguous. Deletions cut 0 bases from V and 4 bases from J, with 7 bases between. The CDR3 is made up of 13 amino acids. Germline V lookup: CDR1 SGDLS, CDR2 YYNGEE. The CDR3 DNA reads as TGTGCCAGCAGCGTAGATTCAGGCTATGGCTACACCTTC. As protein: CASSVDSGYGYTF.

The sample holds one count of this clonotype. Since no conserved phenylalanine or tryptophan closes the CDR3, a read error is the likely cause. This sequence joins TRBV2 and TRBJ2-1; D uncertain. The CDR3 loop spans 13 amino acids. The V gene's germline CDR1 is SNHLY and CDR2 FYNNEI. Trimming left V 6 bases short and J 9 bases short, with 15 bases between. The DNA for the CDR3 is TGTGCCAGCAGCTTCAAGGCCCACAGTGAGCAGTTCCTC. Its protein is CASSFKAHSEQFL.

On this clonotype: A much larger clone is a single base away; this may be a read error. This sequence joins TRBV9 and TRBJ1-2; TRBD1 matches at 7 bases. The germline CDR1 and CDR2 sequences are SGDLS and YYNGEE. Trimming at V came to 4 bases and at J to 8 bases, leaving 17 bases not matched to a gene. The CDR3 totals 16 residues. CDR3: CASSRGGAGGVGGYTF. In DNA, the CDR3 is TGTGCCAGCAGCCGGGGCGGGGCAGGGGGGGTTGGGGGCTACACCTTC.

With respect to this clonotype: A much larger clone lies one base from this, so it may be a read error. The chain uses TRBV30 and TRBJ1-2; no definite D call. Germline loops: CDR1 GTSNPN, CDR2 SVGIG (reference sequence). This CDR3 comprises 12 residues. Deletions cut 4 bases from V and 4 bases from J, with 10 bases between. In DNA, the CDR3 is TGTGCCTGGACTGACGGCCTCTATGGCTACACCTTC. It specifies CAWTDGLYGYTF.

This clonotype has at least ten counts. V is TRBV6-6 and J is TRBJ1-6; perhaps TRBD1 as D (5 bases). The CDR3 sequence is 13 residues long. Trimming shortened V by 7 bases and J by 7 bases, and 11 bases separated the two germline ends. The germline CDR1 and CDR2 sequences are MNHNY and SVGAGI (reference sequence). CDR3 protein: CASTWDGNSPLHF. The CDR3 nucleotides are TGTGCCAGCACCTGGGACGGCAATTCACCCCTCCACTTT.

With regard to this clonotype: The junction shows a germline mismatch at one end, possibly a read error. The gene calls are TRBV4-1 and TRBJ1-4; 7 bases are shared with TRBD1. The CDR3 extends over 14 amino acids. Germline V gene lookup returns CDR1 MGHRA and CDR2 YSYEKL. The CDR3 DNA is TGCGCCAGCAGCCAAGGGGGAGGGGGCGAAAAACCGTTTTTT. Protein: CASSQGGGGEKPFF.

This clonotype has a count of ten or more. The V and J genes are TRBV25-1 and TRBJ1-2; the D is unclear. Germline CDR1 MGHDK, CDR2 SYGVNS. This CDR3 has 12 amino acids. V lost 3 bases and J lost 1, with 3 bases in between. In DNA form, the CDR3 reads TGTGCCAGCAGTGATGTTAACTATGGCTACACCTTC. Protein product: CASSDVNYGYTF.

This clonotype was found many times. The rearrangement joins TRBV3-1 to TRBJ2-5; TRBD1 is a possible D gene (5 bases). This CDR3 is 14 amino acids long. Germline CDR1 and CDR2: LGHDT and YNNKEL (reference sequence). Trimming took off 3 bases at V and 1 base at J, with 9 bases between the two ends. Written as DNA, the CDR3 is TGTGCCAGCAGCCAGACAGTTAGCCAAGAGACCCAGTACTTC. Its protein is CASSQTVSQETQYF.